This TCR beta chain stems from a study of cytomegalovirus exposure and HLA in healthy donors. The study's findings and limits: While the bulk of TCR sequences proved rare, some public TCRs turned up in many donors. Later analysis associated a missense DCLRE1C variant with TCR beta V- and J-gene trimming. Using a false discovery rate of 0.05, a later analysis showed that approximately 18,000 TCR beta sequences were associated with HLA alleles. CMV serostatus was the only immune exposure information that was available.

The germline CDR1 and CDR2 sequences are LNHDA and SQIVND (reference sequence). V lost 5 bases to trimming and J lost 4 bases; unmatched junction nucleotides: 4. The CDR3 extends over 13 amino acids. In the PCR, 60 Vbeta and 13 Jbeta primers were used. Some clones are missing from TCRdb's copy, which holds only in-frame ones; the method was immunoSEQ multiplex PCR. The table has approximately 100,000 clones, 70% to 80% seen once. About this clone: What it binds is not known.

Sequencing was done on a sample of PBMCs. The V call is TRBV19, the J call TRBJ1-1; TRBD1 aligns across 7 bases. This TCR derives from a woman in her thirties or forties in good health and CMV-seronegative. CDR3 DNA: TGTGCCAGTAGTCGACAGGGTAGCACTGAAGCTTTCTTT. Amino acid sequence: CASSRQGSTEAFF.